This T cell receptor beta chain comes out of a study of cytomegalovirus exposure and HLA in healthy donors. Study-wide background: About 80 million unique TCRs from HLA-typed donors were held in an early data release. Findings of the study overall: Rarity characterized most TCR sequences, yet some public TCRs appeared in many donors. Later analysis found that TCR beta chains associated with HLA were more clonally expanded than other, equally common chains.

The donors comprised healthy bone marrow donors. This clone was picked up one time. Its antigen is still unknown. The PCR employed 60 Vbeta primers together with 13 Jbeta primers. Assay used: immunoSEQ multiplex PCR; TCRdb lists only in-frame clones, some missing. Seen here are approximately 200,000 clones, over 75% observed once, and the top ten hold 1.5% to 2%. Sequenced sample: PBMCs. The receptor's source is a man in his late teens or twenties in good health and CMV-seronegative.

Written as DNA, the CDR3 is TGTGCCAGCAGCCCAGAGCGGGTAGCGGTCACAGATACGCAGTATTTT. Translation: CASSPERVAVTDTQYF. The gene calls are TRBV14 and TRBJ2-3; D may be TRBD2 (6 bases). CDR1 SGHDN and CDR2 FVKESK come from the germline V gene. This CDR3 has 16 residues. With 4 bases removed from V and 2 bases from J, the gap between germline ends came to 16 bases.